The clone carrying this TCR beta chain was seen repeatedly, ten times or more. This specimen belongs to a study of T cells in Graves' hyperthyroidism and ophthalmopathy. Study information: The authors collected peripheral blood at initial diagnosis, before any treatment.

TCR beta CDR3 regions were amplified from RNA. Primed by the HTBI set, a first-round RT-PCR was run on the TCR CDR3. Each CDR3 protein is one row after TCRdb ran MiXCR on the multiplex PCR reads. Here the sample spans more than 250,000 distinct CDR3 sequences, roughly 15% being singletons. The CDR3 runs to 13 residues. Germline CDR1 and CDR2: SNHLY and FYNNEI. Germline trimming cut 8 bases from V and 7 bases from J; bases unmatched to any gene: 5. The sample comprised blood. This clonotype was obtained from a woman in her fifties or sixties with Graves' hyperthyroidism that later progressed to Graves' ophthalmopathy. The V and J genes are TRBV2 and TRBJ1-5; TRBD1 matches at 10 bases. Here the CDR3 DNA reads TGTGCCAGCGGGGGGACAGGGGACCAGCCCCAGCATTTT. It encodes CASGGTGDQPQHF.